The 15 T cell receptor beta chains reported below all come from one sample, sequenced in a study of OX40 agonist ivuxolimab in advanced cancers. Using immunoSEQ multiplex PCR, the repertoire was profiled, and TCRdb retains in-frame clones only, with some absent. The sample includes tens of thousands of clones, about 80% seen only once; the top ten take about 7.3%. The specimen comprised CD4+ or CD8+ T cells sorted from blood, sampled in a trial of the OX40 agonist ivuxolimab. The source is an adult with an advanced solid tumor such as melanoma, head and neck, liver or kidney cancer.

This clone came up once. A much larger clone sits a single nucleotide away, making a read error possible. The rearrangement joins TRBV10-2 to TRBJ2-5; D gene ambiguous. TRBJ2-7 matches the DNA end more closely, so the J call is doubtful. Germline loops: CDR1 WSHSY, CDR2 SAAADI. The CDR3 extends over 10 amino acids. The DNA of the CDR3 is TGCGCCAGCAGTGACTACGAGCAGTACTTC. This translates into CASSDYEQYF.

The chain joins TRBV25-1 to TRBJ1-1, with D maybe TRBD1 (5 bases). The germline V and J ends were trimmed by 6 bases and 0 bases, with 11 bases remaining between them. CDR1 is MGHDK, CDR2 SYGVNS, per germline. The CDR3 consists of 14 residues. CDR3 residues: CASRQRDLNTEAFF. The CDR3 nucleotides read TGTGCCAGCAGGCAACGGGACCTGAACACTGAAGCTTTCTTT.

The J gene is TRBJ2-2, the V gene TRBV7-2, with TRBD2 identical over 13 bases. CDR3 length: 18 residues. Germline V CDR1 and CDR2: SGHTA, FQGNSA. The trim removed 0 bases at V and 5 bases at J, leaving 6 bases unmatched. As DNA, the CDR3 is TGTGCCAGCAGCTTAGCCCGGGGACTAGCGGGACGAACCGGGGAGCTGTTTTTT. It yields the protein CASSLARGLAGRTGELFF.

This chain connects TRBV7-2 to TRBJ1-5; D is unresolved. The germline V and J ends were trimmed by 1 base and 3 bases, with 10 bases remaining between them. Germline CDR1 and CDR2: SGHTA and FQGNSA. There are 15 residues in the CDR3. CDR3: CASSLESTTNQPQHF. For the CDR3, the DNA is TGTGCCAGCAGCTTAGAGTCGACGACCAATCAGCCCCAGCATTTT. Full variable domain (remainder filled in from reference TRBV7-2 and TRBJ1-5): GAGVSQSPSNKVTEKGKDVELRCDPISGHTALYWYRQSLGQGLEFLIYFQGNSAPDKSGLPSDRFSAERTGGSVSTLTIQRTQQEDSAVYLCASSLESTTNQPQHFGDGTRLSIL.

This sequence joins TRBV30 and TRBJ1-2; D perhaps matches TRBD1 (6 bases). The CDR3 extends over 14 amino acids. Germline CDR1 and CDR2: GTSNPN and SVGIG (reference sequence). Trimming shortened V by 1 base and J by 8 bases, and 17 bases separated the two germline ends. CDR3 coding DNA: TGTGCCTGGAGTGCCCCCGAGGGGGGAGACGGCTACACCTTC. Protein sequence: CAWSAPEGGDGYTF.

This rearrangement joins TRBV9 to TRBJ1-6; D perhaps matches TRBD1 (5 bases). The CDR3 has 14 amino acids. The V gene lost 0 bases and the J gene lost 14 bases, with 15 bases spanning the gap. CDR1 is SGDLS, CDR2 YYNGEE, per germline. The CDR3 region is CASSVGGDLQTLHF. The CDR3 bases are TGTGCCAGCAGCGTAGGGGGGGACCTTCAAACCCTCCACTTT.

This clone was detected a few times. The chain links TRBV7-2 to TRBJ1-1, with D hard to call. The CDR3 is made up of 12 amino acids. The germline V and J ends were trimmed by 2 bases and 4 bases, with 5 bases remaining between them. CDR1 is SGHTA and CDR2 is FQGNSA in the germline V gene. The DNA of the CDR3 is TGTGCCAGCAGCTTAATCTCCACTGAAGCTTTCTTT. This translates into CASSLISTEAFF.

The CDR3 sequence is CASSPLSNPTHGTDSNYGYTF. The CDR3 DNA reads TGTGCCAGCTCACCACTCTCGAACCCCACCCATGGGACAGACTCTAACTATGGCTACACCTTC. The J gene is TRBJ1-2, the V gene TRBV18, with 7 bases fitting TRBD1. Trimming took 1 base from V and 0 from J; bases not matched to a gene: 20. CDR1 and CDR2 (germline): KGHSH, LQKENI. The CDR3 has 21 residues.

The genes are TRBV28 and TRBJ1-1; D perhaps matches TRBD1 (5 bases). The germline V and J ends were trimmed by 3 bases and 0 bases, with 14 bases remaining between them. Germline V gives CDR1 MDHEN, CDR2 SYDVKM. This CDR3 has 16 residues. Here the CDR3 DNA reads TGTGCCAGCAGTTTTGGGGCTCAGACAGTGAACACTGAAGCTTTCTTT. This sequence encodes CASSFGAQTVNTEAFF.

The DNA for the CDR3 is TGTGCCAGTACCTTCTGGGGGCTGGCTAACTATGGCTACACCTTC. It yields the protein CASTFWGLANYGYTF. The genes are TRBV19 and TRBJ1-2, with D perhaps TRBD1 (6 bases). Germline-derived CDR1 and CDR2 are LNHDA and SQIVND (reference sequence). The CDR3 loop spans 15 amino acids. V was clipped by 7 bases and J by 0 bases, with 15 bases between them.

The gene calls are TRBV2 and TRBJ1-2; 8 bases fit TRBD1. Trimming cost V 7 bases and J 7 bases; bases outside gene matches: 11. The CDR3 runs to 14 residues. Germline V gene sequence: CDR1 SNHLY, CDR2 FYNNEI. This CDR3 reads CASKSSAGGFGYTF. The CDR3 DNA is TGTGCCAGCAAAAGCAGCGCAGGGGGCTTTGGCTACACCTTC.

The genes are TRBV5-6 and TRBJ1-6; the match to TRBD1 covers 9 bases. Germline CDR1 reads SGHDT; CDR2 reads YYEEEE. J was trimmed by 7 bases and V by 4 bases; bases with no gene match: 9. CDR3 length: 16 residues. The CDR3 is CASSARPGQGNSPLHF. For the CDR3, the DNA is TGTGCCAGCAGCGCCCGGCCGGGACAGGGAAATTCACCCCTCCACTTT.

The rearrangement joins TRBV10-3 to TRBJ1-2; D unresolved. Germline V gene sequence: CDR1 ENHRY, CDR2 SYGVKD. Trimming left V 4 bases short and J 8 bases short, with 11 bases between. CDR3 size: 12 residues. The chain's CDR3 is CAISAREGGYTF. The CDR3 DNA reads TGTGCCATCAGTGCGAGGGAAGGGGGCTACACCTTC.

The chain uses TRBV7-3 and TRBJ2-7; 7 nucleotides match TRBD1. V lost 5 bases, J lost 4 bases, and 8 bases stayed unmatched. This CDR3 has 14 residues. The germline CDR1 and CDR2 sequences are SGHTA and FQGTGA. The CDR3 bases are TGTGCCAGCAGCCCCAGGGGGTCCTTTTACGAGCAGTACTTC. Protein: CASSPRGSFYEQYF.

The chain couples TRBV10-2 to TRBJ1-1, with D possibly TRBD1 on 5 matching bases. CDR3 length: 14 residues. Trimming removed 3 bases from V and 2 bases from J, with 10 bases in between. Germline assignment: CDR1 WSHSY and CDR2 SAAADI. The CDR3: CASSEPGLNTEAFF. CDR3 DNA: TGCGCCAGCAGTGAACCGGGACTTAACACTGAAGCTTTCTTT.